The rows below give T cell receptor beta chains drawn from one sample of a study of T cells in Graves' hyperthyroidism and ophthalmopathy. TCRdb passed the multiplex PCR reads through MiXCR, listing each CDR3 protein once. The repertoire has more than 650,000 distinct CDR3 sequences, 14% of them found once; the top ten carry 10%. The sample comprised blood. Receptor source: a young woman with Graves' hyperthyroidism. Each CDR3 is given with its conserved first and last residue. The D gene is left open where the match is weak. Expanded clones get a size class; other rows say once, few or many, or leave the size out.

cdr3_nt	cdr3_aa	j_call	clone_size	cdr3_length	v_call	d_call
TGTGCCAGCACGGACAGGGGTCCCACTGAAGCTTTCTTT	CASTDRGPTEAFF	TRBJ1-1	NA	13	TRBV7-9	TRBD1
TGTGCCAGCAGCCAAGATGGGGGTGAAGCTTTCTTT	CASSQDGGEAFF	TRBJ1-1	many	12	TRBV3-1	NA
TGTGCCAGCTCAGAGGGGCTGAACACTGAAGCTTTCTTT	CASSEGLNTEAFF	TRBJ1-1	many	13	TRBV18	NA
TGCAGTGCTAGAGGGGAGGGATGGGGTGGCTACACCTTC	CSARGEGWGGYTF	TRBJ1-2	few	13	TRBV20-1	NA
TGTGCCAGCAGTTTTTACAGCTCTGGGGCCAACGTCCTGACTTTC	CASSFYSSGANVLTF	TRBJ2-6	many	15	TRBV28	NA
TGTGCCAGCAGAGACCCAGGGACAGACTATAATTCACCCCTCCACTTT	CASRDPGTDYNSPLHF	TRBJ1-6	NA	16	TRBV2	TRBD1
TGTGCCAGCAGAGCGGGACAGCCCTACGAGCAGTACTTC	CASRAGQPYEQYF	TRBJ2-7	many	13	TRBV6-2/TRBV6-3	NA
TGTGCCAGCTCACCATCGAGTAGCGGGAACAATGAGCAGTTCTTC	CASSPSSSGNNEQFF	TRBJ2-1	NA	15	TRBV18	TRBD2
TGTGCCAGCAGAACCCGCGGGCTAGCGGGAGTATCGGATACGCAGTATTTT	CASRTRGLAGVSDTQYF	TRBJ2-3	NA	17	TRBV6-1	TRBD2
TGTGCCAGCAGCTTGAGCCGAAACACGAACACCGGGGAGCTGTTTTTT	CASSLSRNTNTGELFF	TRBJ2-2	NA	16	TRBV13	NA
TGCGCCAGCAGGAAAGGGTCCTCTCCGAACACTGAAGCTTTCTTT	CASRKGSSPNTEAFF	TRBJ1-1	many	15	TRBV5-1	NA
TGCAGTGCTAGAGTTCGACTCGGTTACAATGAGCAGTTCTTC	CSARVRLGYNEQFF	TRBJ2-1	many	14	TRBV20-1	NA
TGCAGCGTCCCGACGGACTCCTACAATGAGCAGTTCTTC	CSVPTDSYNEQFF	TRBJ2-1	NA	13	TRBV29-1	NA
TGTGCCAGCTTGGCAGGGGGTCAGCCCCAGCATTTT	CASLAGGQPQHF	TRBJ1-5	many	12	TRBV28	TRBD1
TGTGCCAGTAGTGCCCCTGACTATGGCTACACCTTC	CASSAPDYGYTF	TRBJ1-2	few	12	TRBV19	NA
TGCAGCGTTTACCCCAACAGAAACTATGGCTACACCTTC	CSVYPNRNYGYTF	TRBJ1-2	few	13	TRBV29-1	NA
TGTGCCAGCAGTTCCCGGGGTCTTCGCGCCCAGTACTTC	CASSSRGLRAQYF	TRBJ2-5	many	13	TRBV12-3/TRBV12-4	NA
TGCAGTGCTTTCCGGGACGACTCCTACGAGCAGTACTTC	CSAFRDDSYEQYF	TRBJ2-7	few	13	TRBV20-1	NA
TGTGCCAGCAGCTACCGGGACAGGGGATGGGATGAGCAGTTCTTC	CASSYRDRGWDEQFF	TRBJ2-1	many	15	TRBV13	TRBD1
TGTGCCAGCAGTTACGTCGTTCAGGACCCTTACACCGGGGAGCTGTTTTTT	CASSYVVQDPYTGELFF	TRBJ2-2	few	17	TRBV6-2/TRBV6-3	NA
TGTGCCAGCAGTTACTCGACTTCTGGGGTTACCTACGAGCAGTACTTC	CASSYSTSGVTYEQYF	TRBJ2-7	NA	16	TRBV6-5	NA
TGTGCCAGCAGCTTAGGGCGGACAGCCCAAGAGACCCAGTACTTC	CASSLGRTAQETQYF	TRBJ2-5	few	15	TRBV11-2	NA
TGTGCCTGGAGGCGACAGCTAGGACCCCTCCACTTT	CAWRRQLGPLHF	TRBJ1-6	many	12	TRBV30	NA
TGTGCCAGCAGCTTAAACGGCGGACCCTACGAGCAGTTCTTC	CASSLNGGPYEQFF	TRBJ2-1	NA	14	TRBV7-3	NA
TGTGCCAGCTCACCACGGGTGAGCACAGATACGCAGTATTTT	CASSPRVSTDTQYF	TRBJ2-3	many	14	TRBV18	NA
TGTGCCAGCAGTGGACAGGTCCGGGAGCAGTTCTTC	CASSGQVREQFF	TRBJ2-1	many	12	TRBV2	NA
TGTGCCAGTAAGCGGGAGGGCCTTAGTACCGGGGAGCTGTTTTTT	CASKREGLSTGELFF	TRBJ2-2	NA	15	TRBV19	TRBD2
TGTGCCAGCGTAGGGCTAGCGGGAGACATTCAGTACTTC	CASVGLAGDIQYF	TRBJ2-4	NA	13	TRBV12-3/TRBV12-4	TRBD2
TGTGCCAGTAGTACCCCGCGGAGTCAACGAGACGAGCAGTACTTC	CASSTPRSQRDEQYF	TRBJ2-7	few	15	TRBV19	NA
TGTGCCAGCTCCACCGCAGGCCCCGCAACTAATGAAAAACTGTTTTTT	CASSTAGPATNEKLFF	TRBJ1-4	many	16	TRBV18	NA
TGTGCCAGCAGTCGAGGACAGGGGGGATTGGTGCAGTATTTT	CASSRGQGGLVQYF	TRBJ2-3	many	14	TRBV12-3/TRBV12-4	TRBD1
TGTGCCAGCACGAAAGGCTCTGGGGCCAACGTCCTGACTTTC	CASTKGSGANVLTF	TRBJ2-6	once	14	TRBV12-3/TRBV12-4	NA
TGCGCCAGCAGCCAAGACCCAGAAGAGGATTCACCCCTCCACTTT	CASSQDPEEDSPLHF	TRBJ1-6	NA	15	TRBV4-3	NA
TGTGCCAGCAGCCCATGGACTAGCGGGAGGTACAATGAGCAGTTCTTC	CASSPWTSGRYNEQFF	TRBJ2-1	many	16	TRBV3-1	TRBD2
TGTGCCAGCAGCAAACAGGGCCCGTTCTCCTACGAGCAGTACTTC	CASSKQGPFSYEQYF	TRBJ2-7	many	15	TRBV27	NA
TGTGCCAGCAGGAGGGGGGCCTCCAATCAGCCCCAGCATTTT	CASRRGASNQPQHF	TRBJ1-5	NA	14	TRBV6-1	NA
TGTGCCAGCAGTGAGACGGGAGTGGATACGCAGTATTTT	CASSETGVDTQYF	TRBJ2-3	many	13	TRBV2	NA
TGCAGCGTTGAAGGGGTCGGCGGGATGAACACCGGGGAGCTGTTTTTT	CSVEGVGGMNTGELFF	TRBJ2-2	NA	16	TRBV29-1	NA
TGTGCCAGCAGTTTACTGTCAGGTGAGCAGTTCTTC	CASSLLSGEQFF	TRBJ2-1	many	12	TRBV28	NA
TGTGCCTGGAGTTCGGGACTAGCGGACCAAGAGACCCAGTACTTC	CAWSSGLADQETQYF	TRBJ2-5	NA	15	TRBV30	TRBD2